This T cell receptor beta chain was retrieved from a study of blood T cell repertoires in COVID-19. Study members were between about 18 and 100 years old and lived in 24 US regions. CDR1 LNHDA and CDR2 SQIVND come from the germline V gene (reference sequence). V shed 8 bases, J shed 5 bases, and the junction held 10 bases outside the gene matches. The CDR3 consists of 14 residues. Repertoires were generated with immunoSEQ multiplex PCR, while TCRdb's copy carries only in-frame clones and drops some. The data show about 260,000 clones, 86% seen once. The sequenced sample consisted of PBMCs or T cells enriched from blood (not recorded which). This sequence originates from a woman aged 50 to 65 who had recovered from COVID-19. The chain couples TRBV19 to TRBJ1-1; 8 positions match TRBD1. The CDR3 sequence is CASAGRGRRTEAFF. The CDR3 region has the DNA TGTGCCAGTGCGGGCAGGGGGCGGAGGACTGAAGCTTTCTTT.